Each of the 9 T cell receptor beta chains below was sequenced from the same sample in a study of T-cell memory formation after mild COVID-19. TCRdb processed the 5' RACE reads anew with MiXCR; each CDR3 protein has one entry. The sample lists approximately 440,000 distinct CDR3 sequences, about 20% occurring once. Sequences were obtained from PBMCs or a T cell subset sorted from them (not recorded which). The receptors were gathered from an adult woman who had mild COVID-19 (a few samples of this study predate the infection). Cell type and time point are not known.

The chain employs TRBV29-1 and TRBJ2-7, with 8 bases lining up with TRBD1. This CDR3 spans 14 amino acids. V trimming: 6 bases; J trimming: 4 bases; junction bases outside the gene matches: 11. Germline assignment: CDR1 SQVTM and CDR2 ANQGSEA. The CDR3: CSVVAGTGSYEQYF. The CDR3 bases are TGCAGCGTCGTCGCCGGGACAGGCTCGTACGAGCAGTACTTC.

This clonotype was observed a few times. The J gene is TRBJ2-6, the V gene TRBV29-1; D possibly uses TRBD1 or TRBD2 (5 bases each). The CDR3 contains 16 residues. Germline lookup yields CDR1 SQVTM and CDR2 ANQGSEA. The V end was cut by 3 bases, the J end by 3 bases, with 15 bases between. CDR3 in amino acids: CSVETNPGNGANVLTF. For the CDR3, the DNA is TGCAGCGTTGAGACTAATCCAGGGAATGGGGCCAACGTCCTGACTTTC.

This clonotype occurred many times. CDR3 region: CASSPRTGSYEQYF. CDR3 nucleotide sequence: TGTGCCAGCTCACCCAGGACAGGCTCCTACGAGCAGTACTTC. The chain links TRBV18 to TRBJ2-7; TRBD1 aligns across 7 bases. The CDR3 loop spans 14 amino acids. The trim removed 3 bases at V and 0 bases at J, leaving 2 bases unmatched. Looked up from germline, CDR1 is KGHSH and CDR2 is LQKENI. The full variable domain, its missing parts supplied by reference TRBV18 and TRBJ2-7, is NAGVMQNPRHLVRRRGQEARLRCSPMKGHSHVYWYRQLPEEGLKFMVYLQKENIIDESGMPKERFSAEFPKEGPSILRIQQVVRGDSAAYFCASSPRTGSYEQYFGPGTRLTVT.

This clonotype appeared a few times. Written as DNA, the CDR3 is TGTGCCAGCAGCGGGACTAGATTTTCCGGTGAGCAGTTCTTC. Translating gives CASSGTRFSGEQFF. The chain combines TRBV7-8 with TRBJ2-1, with 8 bases identical to TRBD2. CDR1 is SGHVS and CDR2 is FQNEAQ in the germline V gene. With 5 bases clipped from V and 9 bases from J, the junction kept 9 bases outside the gene matches. The length of the CDR3 is 14 residues.

This chain uses TRBV18 with TRBJ1-6; no clear D. V shed 5 bases and J shed 10 bases, with 15 bases lying between them. Germline V gives CDR1 KGHSH, CDR2 LQKENI. The CDR3 is 14 residues long. CDR3 sequence (DNA): TGTGCCAGCTCATCCACGGGAAGCGGATCACCCCTCCACTTT. This translates into CASSSTGSGSPLHF.

The chain carries TRBV19 and TRBJ2-1; tentative D call: TRBD1 (6 bases). Trimming removed 1 base at V and 8 bases at J, with 9 bases between. CDR3 size: 13 residues. Germline V gene sequence: CDR1 LNHDA, CDR2 SQIVND (reference sequence). The CDR3 protein is CASSIGRGDEQFF. The DNA of the CDR3 is TGTGCCAGTAGTATAGGCAGGGGTGATGAGCAGTTCTTC. Drawing the rest from reference TRBV19 and TRBJ2-1, the complete variable domain is DGGITQSPKYLFRKEGQNVTLSCEQNLNHDAMYWYRQDPGQGLRLIYYSQIVNDFQKGDIAEGYSVSREKKESFPLTVTSAQKNPTAFYLCASSIGRGDEQFFGPGTRLTVL.

The V gene is TRBV20-1, the J gene TRBJ1-5; weak D call: TRBD1 (5 bases). Germline V gene sequence: CDR1 DFQATT, CDR2 SNEGSKA (reference sequence). This CDR3 has 12 amino acids. Trimming shortened V by 7 bases and J by 2 bases, and 9 bases separated the two germline ends. The CDR3 spells CSGGDGNQPQHF. The CDR3 DNA sequence: TGCAGTGGAGGGGATGGCAATCAGCCCCAGCATTTT.

This clonotype has ten or more counts. The chain employs TRBV27 and TRBJ2-2; D gene uncertain. Germline CDR1 reads MNHEY; CDR2 reads SMNVEV (reference sequence). Trimming cost V 4 bases and J 5 bases, with 14 bases left between them. The CDR3 sequence is 15 residues long. This CDR3 reads CASSWAPAVTGELFF. CDR3 bases: TGTGCCAGCAGTTGGGCACCCGCAGTAACCGGGGAGCTGTTTTTT.

The rearrangement links TRBV6-1 to TRBJ1-1, with D hard to call. The V gene's germline CDR1 is MNHNS and CDR2 SASEGT. The length of the CDR3 is 17 residues. V lost 4 bases to trimming and J lost 0 bases, with 18 bases between them. CDR3 in amino acids: CASSAEPPTGVNTEAFF. Here the CDR3 DNA reads TGTGCCAGCAGTGCGGAGCCTCCTACCGGGGTGAACACTGAAGCTTTCTTT.